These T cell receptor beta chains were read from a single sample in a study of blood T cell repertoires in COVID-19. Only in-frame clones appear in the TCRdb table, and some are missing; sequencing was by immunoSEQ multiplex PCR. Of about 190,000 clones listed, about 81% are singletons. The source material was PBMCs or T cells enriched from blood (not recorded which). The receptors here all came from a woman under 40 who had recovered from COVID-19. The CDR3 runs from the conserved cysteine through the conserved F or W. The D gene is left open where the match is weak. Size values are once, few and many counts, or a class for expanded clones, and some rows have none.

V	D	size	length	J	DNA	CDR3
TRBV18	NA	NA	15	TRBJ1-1	TGTGCCAGCTCACCAAGGGCAGGGATAAACACTGAAGCTTTCTTT	CASSPRAGINTEAFF
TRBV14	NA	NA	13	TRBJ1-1	TGTGCCAGCAGCCGCACAGCGAACACTGAAGCTTTCTTT	CASSRTANTEAFF
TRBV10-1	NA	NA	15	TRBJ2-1	TGCGCCAGCAGATCTAGCGTTAGCTCCTACAATGAGCAGTTCTTC	CASRSSVSSYNEQFF
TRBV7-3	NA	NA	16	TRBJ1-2	TGTGCCAGCAGTCGCGGCGGGGCAGTAGGAAACTATGGCTACACCTTC	CASSRGGAVGNYGYTF
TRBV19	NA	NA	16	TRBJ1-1	TGTGCCAGTAGTAAGGGGGGGAAGGTCGCACACACTGAAGCTTTCTTT	CASSKGGKVAHTEAFF
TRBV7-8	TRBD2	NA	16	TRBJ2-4	TGTGCCAGCAGCTTAGTGGGTGGGAGGGGAGGTAACATTCAGTACTTC	CASSLVGGRGGNIQYF
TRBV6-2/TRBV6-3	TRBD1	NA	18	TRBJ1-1	TGTGCCAGCAGCCTAACAATGGGACAGGGGGCCCCGAACACTGAAGCTTTCTTT	CASSLTMGQGAPNTEAFF
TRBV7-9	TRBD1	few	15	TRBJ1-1	TGTGCCAGCAGCTTATTCAGGGGGCGCGGCACTGAAGCTTTCTTT	CASSLFRGRGTEAFF
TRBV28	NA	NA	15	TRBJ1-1	TGTGCCAGCAGTTTATCCGTGACAGGCAACACTGAAGCTTTCTTT	CASSLSVTGNTEAFF
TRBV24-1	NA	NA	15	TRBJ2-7	TGTGCCACCAGTGCGCCGCGACAGTCATCCTACGAGCAGTACTTC	CATSAPRQSSYEQYF
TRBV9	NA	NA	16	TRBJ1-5	TGTGCCAGCAGCGTAACTTCCCCCCGGGGCAATCAGCCCCAGCATTTT	CASSVTSPRGNQPQHF
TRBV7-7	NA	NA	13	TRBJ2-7	TGTGCTAGCAGCAGTACCCGGGGGTTGGAGCAGTACTTC	CASSSTRGLEQYF
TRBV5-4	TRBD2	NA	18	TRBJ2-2	TGTGCCAGCAGCTTTAGGTTTAGCGGGGCTATAAAATCACGGGAGCTGTTTTTT	CASSFRFSGAIKSRELFF
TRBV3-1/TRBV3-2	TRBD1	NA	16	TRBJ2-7	TGTGCCAGCAGCCAAGCCGGGACAGTTAGCTCCTACGAGCAGTACTTC	CASSQAGTVSSYEQYF
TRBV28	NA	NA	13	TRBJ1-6	TGTGCCAGCAAAGAGTGGAGTAATTCACCCCTCCACTTT	CASKEWSNSPLHF
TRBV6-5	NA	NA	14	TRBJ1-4	TGTGCCAGCAGTACCAGCGCAACTAATGAAAAACTGTTTTTT	CASSTSATNEKLFF
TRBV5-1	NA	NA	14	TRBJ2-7	TGCGCCAGCACCGGGGGGCTAGACCCCTACGAGCAGTACTTC	CASTGGLDPYEQYF
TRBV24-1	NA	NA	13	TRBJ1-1	TGTGCCACCAGTGATTTCCAGAACACTGAAGCTTTCTTT	CATSDFQNTEAFF
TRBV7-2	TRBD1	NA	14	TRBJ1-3	TGTGCCAGCAGCTTGGGACAGTCTGGAAACACCATATATTTT	CASSLGQSGNTIYF
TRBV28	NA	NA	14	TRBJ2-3	TGTGCCAGCAGAACGGGGGTTAGCACAGATACGCAGTATTTT	CASRTGVSTDTQYF
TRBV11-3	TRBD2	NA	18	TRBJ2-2	TGTGCCAGCAGCTCAGGGACTAGCGGGGGTTCAAGGACCGGGGAGCTGTTTTTT	CASSSGTSGGSRTGELFF
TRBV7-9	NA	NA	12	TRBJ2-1	TGTGCCAGCAGCCACAGCTCCAATGAGCAGTTCTTC	CASSHSSNEQFF
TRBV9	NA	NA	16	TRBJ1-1	TGTGCCAGCAGCCCAAGACAGAACCCCATGAACACTGAAGCTTTCTTT	CASSPRQNPMNTEAFF
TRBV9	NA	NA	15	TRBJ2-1	TGTGCCAGCAGCGTCTTCGGGTCTTCCTACAATGAGCAGTTCTTC	CASSVFGSSYNEQFF
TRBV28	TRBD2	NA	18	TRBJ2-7	TGTGCCAGCAGTTTAAGTACTAGCGGGAGGGCCCTCGGCTACGAGCAGTACTTC	CASSLSTSGRALGYEQYF
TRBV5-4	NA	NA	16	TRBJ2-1	TGTGCCAGCAGCTCGCTACTAGCAGGGCGTTACAATGAGCAGTTCTTC	CASSSLLAGRYNEQFF
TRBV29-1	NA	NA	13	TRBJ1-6	TGCAGCGTTGGCGGGGATGGTAATTCACCCCTCCACTTT	CSVGGDGNSPLHF
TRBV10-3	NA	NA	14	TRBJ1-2	TGTGCCATCAGTGGACTCGACAGCCACTATGGCTACACCTTC	CAISGLDSHYGYTF
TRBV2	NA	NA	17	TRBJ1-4	TGTGCCAGCCAACCCCCCTATTTGCCCAGGCTTGTTGAGAAACTGTTTTTT	CASQPPYLPRLVEKLFF
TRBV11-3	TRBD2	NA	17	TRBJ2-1	TGTGCCAGCAGCCTAGTAGCGGGAGGCAATTCCTACAATGAGCAGTTCTTC	CASSLVAGGNSYNEQFF
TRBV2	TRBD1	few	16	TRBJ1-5	TGTGCCAGCAGTGAAGCTCAGGGGGCAGGCAATCAGCCCCAGCATTTT	CASSEAQGAGNQPQHF
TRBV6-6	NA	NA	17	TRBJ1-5	TGTGCCAGCAGTCTAGGGGGACGGAAGTCCAACAATCAGCCCCAGCATTTT	CASSLGGRKSNNQPQHF
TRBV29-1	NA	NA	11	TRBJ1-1	TGCAGCGGGGGGGGGCTCATTGAAGCTTTCTTT	CSGGGLIEAFF
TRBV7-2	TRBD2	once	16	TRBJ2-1	TGTGCCAGCAGCTTAACAGGACTAGCGGGGGGAGGTGAGCAGTTCTTC	CASSLTGLAGGGEQFF
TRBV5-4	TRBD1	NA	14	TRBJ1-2	TGTGCCAGCAGCTGGGACAGGGCCAGGGGGGGCTACACCTTC	CASSWDRARGGYTF
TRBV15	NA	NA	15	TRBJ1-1	TGTGCCACCAGCAGAGCCGGACTGACGAACACTGAAGCTTTCTTT	CATSRAGLTNTEAFF
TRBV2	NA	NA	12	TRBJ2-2	TGTGCCAGCAGTATAGACACCGGGGAGCTGTTTTTT	CASSIDTGELFF
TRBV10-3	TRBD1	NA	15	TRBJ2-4	TGTGCCATCAGCCGAACCGGGACAGGGGAAAACATTCAGTACTTC	CAISRTGTGENIQYF
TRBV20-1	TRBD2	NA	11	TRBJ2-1	TGCAGTGGCGGCGGGACTAGAGAGCAGTTCTTC	CSGGGTREQFF
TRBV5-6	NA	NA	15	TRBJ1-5	TGTGCCAGCAGGCGGGGGTTCAGGGAGAATCAGCCCCAGCATTTT	CASRRGFRENQPQHF
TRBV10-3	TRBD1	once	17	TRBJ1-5	TGTGCCATCAGTGAGTCGGACAGGCTCTATAGCAATCAGCCCCAGCATTTT	CAISESDRLYSNQPQHF
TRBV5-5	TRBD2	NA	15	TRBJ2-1	TGTGCCAGCAGCTTGTTACTAGCGGGAGCCAATGAGCAGTTCTTC	CASSLLLAGANEQFF
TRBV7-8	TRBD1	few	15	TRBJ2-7	TGTGCCAGCAGCCCCCCGGGACAGGGGACAAACGAGCAGTACTTC	CASSPPGQGTNEQYF
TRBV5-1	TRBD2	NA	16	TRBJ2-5	TGCGCCAGCAGCTTGGCCTTGGTAGCGGGAGTGGAGACCCAGTACTTC	CASSLALVAGVETQYF
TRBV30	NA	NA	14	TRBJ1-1	TGTGCCTGGAACCCAACAGGGATGGGGACTGAAGCTTTCTTT	CAWNPTGMGTEAFF
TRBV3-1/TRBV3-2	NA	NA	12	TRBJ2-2	TGTGCCAGCAGCGGGACTACCGGGGAGCTGTTTTTT	CASSGTTGELFF
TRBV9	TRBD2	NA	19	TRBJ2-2	TGTGCCAGCAGCGTCCCCGGGACTAGCGGGGGGGCCATCACCGGGGAGCTGTTTTTT	CASSVPGTSGGAITGELFF
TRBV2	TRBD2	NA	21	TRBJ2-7	TGTGCCAGCCGGGGCATTGGCGGGGGGGATGTACTGGCGGGGAACTCCTACGAGCAGTACTTC	CASRGIGGGDVLAGNSYEQYF
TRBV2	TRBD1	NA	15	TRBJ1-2	TGTGCCAGCAGTATGACAGGGGGGTCTAACTATGGCTACACCTTC	CASSMTGGSNYGYTF
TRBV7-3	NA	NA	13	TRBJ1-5	TGTGCCAGCAGCACACACCCTGATCAGCCCCAGCATTTT	CASSTHPDQPQHF
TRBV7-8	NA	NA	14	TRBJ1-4	TGTGCCAGCAGCTTCGGCAGGGGAAGTGAAAAACTGTTTTTT	CASSFGRGSEKLFF
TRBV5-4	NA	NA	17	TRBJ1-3	TGTGCCAGCAGCCCTGGTGGGGGCAGGGGCTCTGGAAACACCATATATTTT	CASSPGGGRGSGNTIYF
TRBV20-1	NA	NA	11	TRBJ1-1	TGCAGTGCTAGCAGGGGCACTGAAGCTTTCTTT	CSASRGTEAFF
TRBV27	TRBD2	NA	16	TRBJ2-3	TGTGCCAGCAGTTTAACTCCACCTCGGGGGGGGGATACGCAGTATTTT	CASSLTPPRGGDTQYF
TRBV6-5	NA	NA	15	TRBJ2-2	TGTGCCAGCAGCCCGGGACACCATAACACCGGGGAGCTGTTTTTT	CASSPGHHNTGELFF
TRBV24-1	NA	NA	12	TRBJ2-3	TGTGCCACCAGTGATTTGGCGGATACGCAGTATTTT	CATSDLADTQYF
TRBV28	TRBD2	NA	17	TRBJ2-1	TGTGCCAGCAGTTTATGGCTAGCGGGAGGCTCCTACAATGAGCAGTTCTTC	CASSLWLAGGSYNEQFF
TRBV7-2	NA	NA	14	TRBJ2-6	TGTGCCAGCAGCCCCACAGTTTGGGCCAACGTCCTGACTTTC	CASSPTVWANVLTF
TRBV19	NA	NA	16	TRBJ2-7	TGTGCCAGTAGTATAGAACCGACTAGACCTACCTACGAGCAGTACTTC	CASSIEPTRPTYEQYF
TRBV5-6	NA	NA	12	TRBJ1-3	TGTGCCAGCAGCTTGGAAAGGGGCACCATATATTTT	CASSLERGTIYF